The T cell receptor (beta chain) described here comes from a study of blood T cell repertoires in COVID-19. Study summary: The study drew acute and convalescent COVID-19 samples from the United States, Italy and Spain. Nucleic acid was either cDNA or gDNA, and it came from T cells, B-cell-depleted T cells, or PBMCs.

Original processing methods: The assay estimated nucleated cells by amplifying reference gene primers. The repertoire was sequenced with immunoSEQ multiplex PCR; TCRdb's copy has only in-frame clones and lacks some. The D gene and trimming were derived from the DNA, and the V and J assignments and clone size from that table. The sample has approximately 85,000 clones; roughly nine tenths are singletons. Trimming removed 3 bases at V and 1 base at J, with 18 bases between. The CDR3 has 18 residues. In germline, CDR1 is LNHDA, CDR2 SQIVND (reference sequence). The receptor was derived from a man aged 50-59 years with acute or convalescent COVID-19. The sample consisted of peripheral blood. J is TRBJ2-2 and V is TRBV19; the D gene is possibly TRBD2 (5 bases). The chain's CDR3 is CASSMGRGSDQNTGELFF. In DNA, the CDR3 is TGTGCCAGTAGTATGGGTCGAGGTAGCGATCAGAACACCGGGGAGCTGTTTTTT. Full variable domain (rest looked up from reference TRBV19 and TRBJ2-2): DGGITQSPKYLFRKEGQNVTLSCEQNLNHDAMYWYRQDPGQGLRLIYYSQIVNDFQKGDIAEGYSVSREKKESFPLTVTSAQKNPTAFYLCASSMGRGSDQNTGELFFGEGSRLTVL.